These 14 T cell receptor beta chains came from one sample sequenced in a study of blood T cell repertoires in COVID-19. The data were produced by immunoSEQ multiplex PCR, yet TCRdb's version contains in-frame clones alone and is incomplete. The table lists about 170,000 clones, approximately 82% of them singletons. Material for sequencing was PBMCs or T cells enriched from blood (not recorded which). Every receptor here comes from a middle-aged man who had recovered from COVID-19.

The chain is built from TRBV5-1 and TRBJ2-2, with 7 bases lining up with TRBD1. The CDR3 spans 15 residues. The ends lost 5 bases at V and 4 bases at J; junction bases unmatched: 8. Germline V CDR1 and CDR2: SGHRS, YFSETQ. The CDR3 spells CASSPDRVGTGELFF. The CDR3 DNA follows: TGCGCCAGCAGTCCAGACAGGGTAGGCACCGGGGAGCTGTTTTTT.

This clone was observed a single time. The chain employs TRBV5-1 and TRBJ1-3, with TRBD1 matching over 9 bases. Germline CDR1 and CDR2: SGHRS and YFSETQ. The V gene end was trimmed by 4 bases and the J gene end by 4 bases; junction bases not matched to a gene: 3. There are 14 residues in the CDR3. CDR3 bases: TGCGCCAGCAGCAGGGACAGGGCGGGAAACACCATATATTTT. This sequence encodes CASSRDRAGNTIYF.

This chain joins TRBV6-5 and TRBJ1-1, with 7 bases matching TRBD1. This CDR3 has 14 residues. Trimming took 5 bases from V and 3 from J; bases not matched to a gene: 6. CDR1 and CDR2 (germline): MNHEY, SVGAGI. The CDR3 loop is CASSPRQGYTEAFF. The CDR3 DNA is TGTGCCAGCAGTCCACGACAGGGTTACACTGAAGCTTTCTTT.

The genes are TRBV28 and TRBJ1-5, with 7 bases that match TRBD1. Germline loops: CDR1 MDHEN, CDR2 SYDVKM. CDR3 length: 17 amino acids. V dropped 2 bases and J dropped 1; count of bases not matched to a gene: 8. The CDR3 protein is CASSLIDRAASNQPQHF. As DNA, the CDR3 is TGTGCCAGCAGTTTAATCGACAGGGCGGCGAGCAATCAGCCCCAGCATTTT. Looking up the rest from reference TRBV28 and TRBJ1-5 gives the full variable domain: DVKVTQSSRYLVKRTGEKVFLECVQDMDHENMFWYRQDPGLGLRLIYFSYDVKMKEKGDIPEGYSVSREKKERFSLILESASTNQTSMYLCASSLIDRAASNQPQHFGDGTRLSIL.

V gene TRBV27 combines with J gene TRBJ1-5, with D uncertain. CDR1 and CDR2 from the germline V gene are MNHEY and SMNVEV (reference sequence). The length of the CDR3 is 13 residues. Trimming pared 6 bases from V and 6 bases from J, leaving 12 bases between. DNA for the CDR3: TGTGCCAGCAGACGCGATGGAGGTCAGCCCCAGCATTTT. It is translated as CASRRDGGQPQHF.

The gene calls are TRBV7-9 and TRBJ2-7, with 7 positions matching TRBD1. Per germline, CDR1 SEHNR and CDR2 FQNEAQ (reference sequence). The V and J ends lost 4 bases and 2 bases, in that order; junction bases with no gene match: 11. The CDR3 has 16 residues. The CDR3 reads CASSSLGTAKAYEQYF. The CDR3 coding sequence is TGTGCCAGCAGCTCCCTTGGGACAGCCAAAGCCTACGAGCAGTACTTC.

This sequence joins TRBV7-6 and TRBJ2-2, with 7 bases identical to TRBD2. The CDR3 totals 17 residues. The germline V gene has CDR1 SGHVS and CDR2 FNYEAQ. The ends lost 1 base at V and 3 bases at J; junction bases unmatched: 8. CDR3 residues: CASSLEPSGRDTGELFF. Here the CDR3 DNA reads TGTGCCAGCAGCTTAGAGCCTAGCGGTCGGGACACCGGGGAGCTGTTTTTT.

This sequence joins TRBV5-1 and TRBJ1-2; D gene ambiguous. There are 15 residues in the CDR3. The V gene's germline CDR1 is SGHRS and CDR2 YFSETQ. V shed 1 base and J shed 0 bases, with 10 bases lying between them. The CDR3 reads CASSLNGPPNYGYTF. Here the CDR3 DNA reads TGCGCCAGCAGCTTGAATGGCCCACCTAACTATGGCTACACCTTC.

This rearrangement joins TRBV15 to TRBJ2-7; 8 bases fit TRBD1. The CDR3 extends over 16 amino acids. Germline V gene lookup returns CDR1 LNHNV and CDR2 YYDKDF (reference sequence). The junction had 11 bases not matched to a gene; V was cut back by 5 bases and J by 2 bases. CDR3 sequence (DNA): TGTGCCACCAGCCCCTGGGGTGGGACAGGAGCCTACGAGCAGTACTTC. Residues: CATSPWGGTGAYEQYF.

V and J are TRBV4-1 and TRBJ2-1, with D maybe TRBD2 (5 bases). The CDR3 loop spans 15 amino acids. Trimming pared 2 bases from V and 3 bases from J, leaving 11 bases between. Germline CDR1 MGHRA, CDR2 YSYEKL. CDR3 sequence (DNA): TGCGCCAGCAGCCAACCCCGGGAAAGCTACAATGAGCAGTTCTTC. Protein: CASSQPRESYNEQFF.

The chain has TRBV5-1 and TRBJ1-1; 9 bases match TRBD1. The V gene's germline CDR1 is SGHRS and CDR2 YFSETQ. The CDR3 length is 13 residues. V shed 6 bases, J shed 5 bases, and the junction held 5 bases outside the gene matches. The CDR3 DNA sequence: TGCGCCAGCACCCTACAGGGGGCTACTGAAGCTTTCTTT. Amino acid sequence: CASTLQGATEAFF.

This rearrangement joins TRBV7-8 to TRBJ2-6; D not certain. The germline gives CDR1 SGHVS, CDR2 FQNEAQ. V was trimmed by 1 base and J by 1 base, leaving 5 bases between them. CDR3 length equals 15 residues. The CDR3 reads CASSLVTSGANVLTF. DNA of the CDR3: TGTGCCAGCAGCTTAGTCACTTCTGGGGCCAACGTCCTGACTTTC.

This chain joins TRBV5-1 and TRBJ1-6; D possibly corresponds to TRBD1 (6 bases). With 0 bases removed from V and 7 bases from J, the gap between germline ends came to 11 bases. CDR1 SGHRS and CDR2 YFSETQ come from the germline V gene. The CDR3 covers 15 residues. The CDR3 bases are TGCGCCAGCAGCTTGGAAAGACAGGAAAATTCACCCCTCCACTTT. Translating gives CASSLERQENSPLHF.

The rearrangement uses TRBV18 and TRBJ2-2; D is possibly TRBD1 (6 bases). The V gene's germline CDR1 is KGHSH and CDR2 LQKENI. The ends were cut back, 3 bases at V and 2 bases at J, with 16 bases in the middle. This CDR3 region has 17 residues. CDR3 sequence: CASSPTGSGVNTGELFF. DNA for the CDR3: TGTGCCAGCTCACCGACCGGTTCAGGGGTTAACACCGGGGAGCTGTTTTTT.